This TCR beta chain was recorded in a study of T cell repertoires in cytomegalovirus infection. Study details: Recently identified HLA-C-restricted CMV epitopes and well-studied HLA-B-restricted CMV epitopes were used by the study. An indication of both CMV infection and matching HLA type came from public TCR beta signatures. Findings of the study overall: HLA-C-restricted CMV-specific TCR beta clonotypes were dominant in the ex vivo response.

Turning to this clonotype: Its antigen is still unknown.

In TCRdb, the reads were re-called with MiXCR into one record per CDR3 protein. The data hold a few hundred thousand distinct CDR3 sequences, with 40% observed a single time. Per germline, CDR1 SNHLY and CDR2 FYNNEI. Trimming took 6 bases from V and 2 from J, leaving 14 bases between them. This CDR3 spans 14 amino acids. The sequence was collected from a human donor in good health (CMV status not recorded). Some clones in this sample may be carry-over from other donors' samples. J is TRBJ2-7 and V is TRBV2; D is ambiguous. Specimen: cultured PBMCs, collected from culture after CMV antigen stimulation. CDR3 DNA sequence: TGTGCCAGCAGGGCACGGTACGTTCCCTACGAGCAGTACTTC. Protein sequence: CASRARYVPYEQYF. The complete variable domain, with remaining parts taken from reference TRBV2 and TRBJ2-7, reads EPEVTQTPSHQVTQMGQEVILRCVPISNHLYFYWYRQILGQKVEFLVSFYNNEISEKSEIFDDQFSVERPDGSNFTLKIRSTKLEDSAMYFCASRARYVPYEQYFGPGTRLTVT.